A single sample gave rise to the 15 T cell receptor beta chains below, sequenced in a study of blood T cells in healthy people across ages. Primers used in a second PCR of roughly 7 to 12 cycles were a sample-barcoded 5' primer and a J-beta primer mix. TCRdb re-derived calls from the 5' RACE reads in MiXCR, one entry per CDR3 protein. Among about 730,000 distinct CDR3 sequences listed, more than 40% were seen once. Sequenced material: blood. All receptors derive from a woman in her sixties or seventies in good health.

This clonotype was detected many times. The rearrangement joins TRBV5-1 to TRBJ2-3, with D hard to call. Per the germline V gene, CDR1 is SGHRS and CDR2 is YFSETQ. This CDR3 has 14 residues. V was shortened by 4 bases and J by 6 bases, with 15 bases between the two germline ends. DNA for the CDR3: TGCGCCAGCAGCATGGAGTACTCGGCGGATACGCAGTATTTT. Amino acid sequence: CASSMEYSADTQYF.

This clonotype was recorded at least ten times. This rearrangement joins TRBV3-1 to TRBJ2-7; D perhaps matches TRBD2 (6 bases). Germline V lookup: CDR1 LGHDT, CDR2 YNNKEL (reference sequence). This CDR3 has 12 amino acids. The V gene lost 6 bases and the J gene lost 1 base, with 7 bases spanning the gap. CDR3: CASSRGSYEQYF. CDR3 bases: TGTGCCAGCAGTCGGGGGTCCTACGAGCAGTACTTC.

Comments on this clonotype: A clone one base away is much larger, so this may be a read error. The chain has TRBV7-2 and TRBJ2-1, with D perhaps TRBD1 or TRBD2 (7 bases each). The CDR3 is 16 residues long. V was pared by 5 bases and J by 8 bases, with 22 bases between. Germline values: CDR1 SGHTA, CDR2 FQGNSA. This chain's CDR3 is CASSLRPGGGQDEQFF. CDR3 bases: TGTGCCAGCAGCCTCCGCCCAGGGGGGGGGCAGGATGAGCAGTTCTTC.

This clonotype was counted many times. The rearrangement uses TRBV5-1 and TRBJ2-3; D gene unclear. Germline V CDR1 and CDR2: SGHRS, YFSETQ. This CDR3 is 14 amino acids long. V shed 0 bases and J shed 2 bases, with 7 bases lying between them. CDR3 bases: TGCGCCAGCAGCTTGGAGCGCTCCACAGATACGCAGTATTTT. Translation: CASSLERSTDTQYF.

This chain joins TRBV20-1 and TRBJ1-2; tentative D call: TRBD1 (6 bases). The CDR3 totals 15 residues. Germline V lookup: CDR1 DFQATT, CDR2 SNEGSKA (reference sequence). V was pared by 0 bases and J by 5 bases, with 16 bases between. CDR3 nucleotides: TGCAGTGCTAGAGATCCACGGGGGGCGCCTTATGGCTACACCTTC. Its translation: CSARDPRGAPYGYTF.

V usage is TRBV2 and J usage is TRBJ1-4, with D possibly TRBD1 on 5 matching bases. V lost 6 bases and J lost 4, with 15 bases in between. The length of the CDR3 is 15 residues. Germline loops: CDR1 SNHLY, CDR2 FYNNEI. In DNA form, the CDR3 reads TGTGCCAGCAGGGGTTATGGAGGGGATAATGAAAAACTGTTTTTT. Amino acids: CASRGYGGDNEKLFF.

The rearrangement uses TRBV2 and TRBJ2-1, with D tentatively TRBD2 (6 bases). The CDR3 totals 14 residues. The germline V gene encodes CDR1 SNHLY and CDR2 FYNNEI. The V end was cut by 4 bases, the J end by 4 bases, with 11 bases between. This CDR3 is CASSGDLLYNEQFF. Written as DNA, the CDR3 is TGTGCCAGCAGTGGGGACTTACTGTACAATGAGCAGTTCTTC.

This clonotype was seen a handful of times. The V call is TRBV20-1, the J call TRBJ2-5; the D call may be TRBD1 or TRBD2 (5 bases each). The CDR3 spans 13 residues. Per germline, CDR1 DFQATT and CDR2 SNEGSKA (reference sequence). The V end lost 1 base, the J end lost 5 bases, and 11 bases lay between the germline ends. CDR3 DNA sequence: TGCAGTGCTAGAGGAGGGGCAGGCGAGACCCAGTACTTC. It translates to CSARGGAGETQYF.

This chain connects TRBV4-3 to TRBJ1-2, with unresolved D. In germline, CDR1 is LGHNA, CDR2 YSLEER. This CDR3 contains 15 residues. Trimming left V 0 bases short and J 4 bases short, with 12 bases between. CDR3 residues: CASSQEGFISYGYTF. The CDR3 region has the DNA TGCGCCAGCAGCCAAGAGGGGTTTATAAGCTATGGCTACACCTTC.

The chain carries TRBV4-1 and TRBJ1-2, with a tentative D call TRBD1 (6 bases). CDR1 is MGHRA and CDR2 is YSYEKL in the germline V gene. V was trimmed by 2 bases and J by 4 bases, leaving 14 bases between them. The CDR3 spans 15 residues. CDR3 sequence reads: CASSQSPGQSYGYTF. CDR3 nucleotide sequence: TGCGCCAGCAGCCAAAGTCCAGGACAGTCCTATGGCTACACCTTC.

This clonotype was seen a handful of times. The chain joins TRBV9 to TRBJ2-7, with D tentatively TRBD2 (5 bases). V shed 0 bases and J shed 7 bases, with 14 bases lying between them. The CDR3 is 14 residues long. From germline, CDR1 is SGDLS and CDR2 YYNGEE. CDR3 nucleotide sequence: TGTGCCAGCAGCGTAGGGCTTCCGGGGTGGGAGCAGTACTTC. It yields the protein CASSVGLPGWEQYF.

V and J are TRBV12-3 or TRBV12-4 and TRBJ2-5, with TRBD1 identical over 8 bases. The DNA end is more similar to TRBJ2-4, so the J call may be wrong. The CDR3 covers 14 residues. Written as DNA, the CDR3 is TGTGCCAGCAGTCTTGACAGGGGAGTTATCATTCAGTACTTC. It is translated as CASSLDRGVIIQYF.

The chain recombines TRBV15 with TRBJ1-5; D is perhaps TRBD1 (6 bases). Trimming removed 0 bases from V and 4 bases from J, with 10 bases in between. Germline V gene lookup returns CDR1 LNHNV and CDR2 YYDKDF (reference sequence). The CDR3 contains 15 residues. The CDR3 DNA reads TGTGCCACCAGCAGAGACCGAGGGACAAATCAGCCCCAGCATTTT. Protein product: CATSRDRGTNQPQHF.

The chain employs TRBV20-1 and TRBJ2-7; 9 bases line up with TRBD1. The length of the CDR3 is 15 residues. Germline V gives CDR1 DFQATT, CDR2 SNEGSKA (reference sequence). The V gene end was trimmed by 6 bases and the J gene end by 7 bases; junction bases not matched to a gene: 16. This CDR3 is CSAPQTGGAYNEQYF. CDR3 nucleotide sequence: TGCAGTGCACCTCAGACAGGGGGTGCCTACAATGAGCAGTACTTC.

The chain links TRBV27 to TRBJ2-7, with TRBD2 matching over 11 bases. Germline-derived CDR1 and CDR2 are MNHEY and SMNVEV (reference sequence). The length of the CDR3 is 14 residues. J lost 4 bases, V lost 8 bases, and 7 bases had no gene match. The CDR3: CASGRTSGLYEQYF. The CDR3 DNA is TGTGCCAGCGGGAGGACTAGCGGGCTGTACGAGCAGTACTTC.